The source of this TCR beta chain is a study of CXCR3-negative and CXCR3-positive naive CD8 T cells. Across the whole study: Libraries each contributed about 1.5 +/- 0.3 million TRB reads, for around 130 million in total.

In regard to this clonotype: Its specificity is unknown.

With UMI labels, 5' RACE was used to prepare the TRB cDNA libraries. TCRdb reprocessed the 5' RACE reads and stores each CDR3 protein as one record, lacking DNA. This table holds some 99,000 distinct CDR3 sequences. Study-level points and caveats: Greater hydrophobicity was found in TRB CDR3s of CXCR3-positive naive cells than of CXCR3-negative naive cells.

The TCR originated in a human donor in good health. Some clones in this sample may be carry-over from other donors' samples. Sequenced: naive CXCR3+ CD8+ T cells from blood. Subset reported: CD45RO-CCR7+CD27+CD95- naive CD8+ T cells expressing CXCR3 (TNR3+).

The CDR3 spells CASSSTGARTTDTQYF. This chain links TRBV5-4 with TRBJ2-3; the D gene TCRdb calls, TRBD2, cannot be checked with no DNA. From germline, CDR1 is SGHNT and CDR2 YYREEE (reference sequence). This CDR3 contains 16 residues.